This TCR beta chain was identified during a study of molecular identifiers for immune sequencing clone quantification. General observations from the study: Clones of above 20 RNA copies carried over 98% of effector molecules; in naive cells they carried under 1%.

The naive CD8 libraries originated from between roughly 18,000 and 1,000,000 sorted cells and drew on 10%, 30% or 50% RNA. TCRdb independently ran MiXCR on the PCR reads; one entry per CDR3 protein. The sample yields about 98,000 distinct CDR3 sequences, about 35% seen once. This clonotype turned up a few times. What it recognizes is unknown. The source material was naive CD8+ T cells from blood, with Jurkat cell RNA spiked in. Subset: FACS-sorted CD8+CD4-CCR7+CD45RA+ naive T cells. The sequence derives from a human donor in good health. Some libraries in this study had Jurkat cell RNA spiked in.

The chain's CDR3 is CASSFYNDKSEKLFF. CDR3 sequence (DNA): TGTGCCAGCAGTTTTTATAACGACAAATCGGAAAAACTGTTTTTT. The chain carries TRBV28 and TRBJ1-4; D is ambiguous. In germline, CDR1 is MDHEN, CDR2 SYDVKM. The CDR3 spans 15 residues. The V gene lost 3 bases and the J gene lost 8 bases, with 16 bases spanning the gap.